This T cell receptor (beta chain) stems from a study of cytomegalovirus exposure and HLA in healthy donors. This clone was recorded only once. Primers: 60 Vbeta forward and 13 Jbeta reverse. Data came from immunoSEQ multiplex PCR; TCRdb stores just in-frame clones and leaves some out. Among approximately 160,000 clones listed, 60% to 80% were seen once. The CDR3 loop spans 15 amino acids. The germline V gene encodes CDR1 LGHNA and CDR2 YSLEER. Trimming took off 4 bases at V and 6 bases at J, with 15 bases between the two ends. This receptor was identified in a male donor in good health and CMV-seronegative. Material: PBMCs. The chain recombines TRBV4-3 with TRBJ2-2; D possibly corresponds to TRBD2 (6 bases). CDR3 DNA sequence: TGCGCCAGCAGCCCCTACACAGGAGGGTCCGGGGAGCTGTTTTTT. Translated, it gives CASSPYTGGSGELFF.